The next 31 T cell receptor beta chains were all read from a single sample in a study of blood T cell repertoires in COVID-19. Repertoires were generated with immunoSEQ multiplex PCR, while TCRdb's copy carries only in-frame clones and drops some. The sample lists fewer than 250,000 clones, around 85% occurring once. Material: peripheral blood. The origin of the receptors is a woman aged 45-65 years with acute or convalescent COVID-19.

In regard to this clone: The junction departs from the called germline gene at one end, perhaps through a read error. V is TRBV30 and J is TRBJ2-7; TRBD1 matches 12 bases. The CDR3 totals 13 residues. CDR1 GTSNPN and CDR2 SVGIG come from the germline V gene (reference sequence). The CDR3 DNA reads as TGTGCCTGGAGTACGGGACAGGGGGCCCTATGGGTCTTC. The encoded protein is CAWSTGQGALWVF.

V and J are TRBV9 and TRBJ2-7; D gene uncertain. Trimming left V 0 bases short and J 2 bases short, with 9 bases between. This CDR3 spans 14 amino acids. Germline V CDR1 and CDR2: SGDLS, YYNGEE. Written as DNA, the CDR3 is TGTGCCAGCAGCGTAGACCCAGATACCTACGAGCAGTACTTC. As protein: CASSVDPDTYEQYF.

The genes are TRBV5-1 and TRBJ1-2; the D gene is possibly TRBD1 (6 bases). This CDR3 is 14 amino acids long. Germline CDR1 is SGHRS and CDR2 is YFSETQ. Trimming removed 4 bases at V and 8 bases at J, with 18 bases between. Here the CDR3 reads CASSPGTLQSGYTF. The CDR3, as DNA: TGCGCCAGCAGCCCTGGGACACTACAAAGCGGCTACACCTTC.

The genes are TRBV28 and TRBJ2-7; D is possibly TRBD1 (6 bases). V was clipped by 4 bases and J by 11 bases, with 24 bases between them. Germline values: CDR1 MDHEN, CDR2 SYDVKM. CDR3 length: 15 residues. This chain's CDR3 is CASSSGTPGNLLEYF. The CDR3 bases are TGTGCCAGCAGTTCCGGGACACCAGGAAACTTATTGGAGTACTTC.

The CDR3: CAGQGFLPYQYF. The DNA for the CDR3 is TGTGCCGGACAGGGGTTTTTACCATACCAGTACTTC. The rearrangement uses TRBV6-5 and TRBJ2-7; TRBD1 agrees at 9 bases. With V trimmed by 11 bases and J by 10 bases, 12 bases remained unmatched. The CDR3 contains 12 residues. Germline V gives CDR1 MNHEY, CDR2 SVGAGI.

This clone was counted a single time. This chain connects TRBV19 to TRBJ2-7; 9 positions agree with TRBD1. The trim removed 5 bases at V and 4 bases at J, leaving 3 bases unmatched. This CDR3 region has 13 residues. Germline V gene lookup returns CDR1 LNHDA and CDR2 SQIVND (reference sequence). For the CDR3, the DNA is TGTGCCAGTAGTCTAGGGACAGGGTACGAGCAGTACTTC. This translates into CASSLGTGYEQYF.

The V gene is TRBV18, the J gene TRBJ2-1; TRBD2 matches 12 bases. CDR3 length equals 16 residues. The ends lost 2 bases at V and 9 bases at J; junction bases unmatched: 8. Germline V CDR1 and CDR2: KGHSH, LQKENI. CDR3 in DNA: TGTGCCAGCTCACCAGGAGCTTCTAGCGGGGGGGCTGAGCAGTTCTTC. It specifies CASSPGASSGGAEQFF.

This sequence joins TRBV6-5 and TRBJ2-3; TRBD1 matches at 11 bases. The ends lost 6 bases at V and 8 bases at J; junction bases unmatched: 1. The CDR3 runs 12 residues. Germline CDR1 MNHEY, CDR2 SVGAGI. The DNA of the CDR3 is TGTGCCAGCAGGGGACAGGGGGGTACGCAGTATTTT. It yields the protein CASRGQGGTQYF.

The chain has TRBV20-1 and TRBJ2-4; TRBD2 matches at 11 bases. Trimming cost V 3 bases and J 2 bases; bases outside gene matches: 3. CDR3 length: 15 residues. Germline CDR1 and CDR2: DFQATT and SNEGSKA (reference sequence). This chain's CDR3 is CSASIAGGSKNIQYF. The CDR3 DNA reads as TGCAGTGCTAGTATAGCGGGAGGGTCCAAAAACATTCAGTACTTC.

This clone was counted a single time. This sequence joins TRBV2 and TRBJ2-7; D may be TRBD2 (5 bases). The CDR3 is 13 amino acids. V dropped 4 bases and J dropped 4 bases, with 11 bases sitting between them. Germline CDR1 and CDR2: SNHLY and FYNNEI. The DNA of the CDR3 is TGTGCCAGCAGTGGTTCGGGAAGTTACGAGCAGTACTTC. It is translated as CASSGSGSYEQYF.

The V gene is TRBV3-1 (or the pseudogene TRBV3-2), the J gene TRBJ2-3, with 14 nucleotides matching TRBD2. V shed 1 base and J 5 bases; nucleotides not matched to a gene: 2. This CDR3 comprises 16 residues. CDR1 LGHDT and CDR2 YNNKEL come from the germline V gene (reference sequence). In nucleotides, the CDR3 is TGTGCCAGCAGCCAAGGACTAGCGGGGGGGCTAGATACGCAGTATTTT. Its protein product is CASSQGLAGGLDTQYF.

This clone was counted a single time. The chain couples TRBV6-5 to TRBJ1-4, with TRBD1 matching over 7 bases. From germline, CDR1 is MNHEY and CDR2 SVGAGI. The CDR3 spans 16 residues. The trim removed 1 base at V and 5 bases at J, leaving 7 bases unmatched. The CDR3 sequence: CASSYLTGAANEKLFF. CDR3 coding DNA: TGTGCCAGCAGTTACTTAACAGGGGCCGCCAATGAAAAACTGTTTTTT.

This clone occurred a few times. The chain recombines TRBV19 with TRBJ1-2; 7 nucleotides align to TRBD1. Looked up from germline, CDR1 is LNHDA and CDR2 is SQIVND (reference sequence). Germline trimming cut 3 bases from V and 8 bases from J; bases unmatched to any gene: 6. The length of the CDR3 is 13 residues. Here the CDR3 DNA reads TGTGCCAGTAGTATCGACAGGGTTTCGGGCTACACCTTC. Amino acids: CASSIDRVSGYTF.

The chain joins TRBV30 to TRBJ1-5; no firm D call. The CDR3 is 13 residues long. Germline assignment: CDR1 GTSNPN and CDR2 SVGIG (reference sequence). The ends were cut back, 1 base at V and 4 bases at J, with 8 bases in the middle. The CDR3 DNA is TGTGCCTGGAGTGGAGAATTTAATCAGCCCCAGCATTTT. This sequence encodes CAWSGEFNQPQHF.

The chain combines TRBV14 with TRBJ2-3; no reliable D call. Trimming pared 0 bases from V and 2 bases from J, leaving 12 bases between. CDR1 and CDR2 from the germline V gene are SGHDN and FVKESK. The CDR3 length is 16 residues. As DNA, the CDR3 is TGTGCCAGCAGCCAAGATCTCTCGCGGCACACAGATACGCAGTATTTT. As protein: CASSQDLSRHTDTQYF.

In its sample, this clone was seen a few times. V usage is TRBV28 and J usage is TRBJ1-2; 11 bases agree with TRBD1. The length of the CDR3 is 18 residues. CDR1 and CDR2 (germline): MDHEN, SYDVKM. The junction had 17 bases not matched to a gene; V was cut back by 4 bases and J by 7 bases. The CDR3 is CASSSPSGTGGILGGYTF. CDR3 nucleotides: TGTGCCAGCAGTTCCCCATCCGGGACAGGGGGAATTTTGGGTGGCTACACCTTC.

The V and J genes are TRBV28 and TRBJ2-2; the match to TRBD1 covers 10 bases. Germline V gene sequence: CDR1 MDHEN, CDR2 SYDVKM. The CDR3 sequence is 16 residues long. J lost 7 bases, V lost 3 bases, and 8 bases had no gene match. The chain's CDR3 is CASSFRDRGYDGELFF. CDR3 DNA sequence: TGTGCCAGCAGTTTCAGGGACAGGGGTTACGACGGGGAGCTGTTTTTT.

The gene calls are TRBV24-1 and TRBJ2-5; 7 positions agree with TRBD2. CDR3 length equals 18 residues. V lost 2 bases and J lost 2; bases outside the gene matches: 13. From germline, CDR1 is KGHDR and CDR2 SFDVKD. The CDR3 spells CATSDSSTGTGGQETQYF. DNA for the CDR3: TGTGCCACCAGTGATTCATCCACCGGGACGGGGGGACAAGAGACCCAGTACTTC.

This clone was counted between two and nine times. The chain couples TRBV6-1 to TRBJ1-5; TRBD1 agrees at 10 bases. Germline-derived CDR1 and CDR2 are MNHNS and SASEGT. This CDR3 comprises 17 residues. The V and J ends lost 0 bases and 7 bases, in that order; junction bases with no gene match: 9. The chain's CDR3 is CASSEAGGQGFGQPQHF. The DNA of the CDR3 is TGTGCCAGCAGTGAAGCGGGGGGACAGGGGTTCGGGCAGCCCCAGCATTTT.

The J gene is TRBJ2-6, the V gene TRBV18, with TRBD2 matching 8 bases. The CDR3 covers 18 residues. Germline trimming cut 5 bases from V and 2 bases from J; bases unmatched to any gene: 11. Germline CDR1 reads KGHSH; CDR2 reads LQKENI. CDR3 nucleotides: TGTGCCAGCTCATTTATACAGGGACTAGGTGCTGGGGCCAACGTCCTGACTTTC. This sequence encodes CASSFIQGLGAGANVLTF.

This clone was counted between two and nine times. The chain carries TRBV27 and TRBJ1-6, with D maybe TRBD1 (5 bases). The V end lost 4 bases, the J end lost 0 bases, and 7 bases lay between the germline ends. The CDR3 contains 15 residues. Germline V gene lookup returns CDR1 MNHEY and CDR2 SMNVEV (reference sequence). This CDR3 reads CASSSQGSYNSPLHF. DNA of the CDR3: TGTGCCAGCAGTTCCCAGGGCTCCTATAATTCACCCCTCCACTTT.

The chain employs TRBV28 and TRBJ1-2; D unclear. Deletions cut 2 bases from V and 8 bases from J, with 12 bases between. Germline V gene lookup returns CDR1 MDHEN and CDR2 SYDVKM. The CDR3 has 13 amino acids. CDR3 DNA sequence: TGTGCCAGCAGTTTAGGGAGAAACGGCGGCTACACCTTC. It encodes CASSLGRNGGYTF.

CDR3 residues: CASSLNYRVSYEQYF. Here the CDR3 DNA reads TGTGCCAGCAGCTTAAACTACAGGGTCTCCTACGAGCAGTACTTC. This chain joins TRBV7-2 and TRBJ2-7; TRBD1 might be the D (6 bases). With 2 bases removed from V and 0 bases from J, the gap between germline ends came to 11 bases. The CDR3 runs 15 residues. CDR1 and CDR2 (germline): SGHTA, FQGNSA.

The chain joins TRBV19 to TRBJ2-7, with TRBD2 matching over 11 bases. The CDR3 spans 16 residues. Germline V gene lookup returns CDR1 LNHDA and CDR2 SQIVND (reference sequence). The V and J ends lost 3 bases and 5 bases, in that order; junction bases with no gene match: 9. The CDR3 sequence is CASSIRLAGGLDEQYF. In DNA, the CDR3 is TGTGCCAGTAGTATTCGGCTAGCGGGGGGTTTGGACGAGCAGTACTTC.

The rearrangement joins TRBV18 to TRBJ1-3, with 10 bases fitting TRBD1. The germline V gene has CDR1 KGHSH and CDR2 LQKENI. Trimming cost V 6 bases and J 7 bases; bases outside gene matches: 3. The CDR3 runs 13 residues. The CDR3 bases are TGTGCCAGCTCTCTGGGACAGGGGAACACCATATATTTT. Amino acids: CASSLGQGNTIYF.

The rearrangement uses TRBV7-6 and TRBJ2-1; 10 nucleotides line up with TRBD2. Per the germline V gene, CDR1 is SGHVS and CDR2 is FNYEAQ. The V gene end was trimmed by 5 bases and the J gene end by 0 bases; junction bases not matched to a gene: 1. This CDR3 contains 15 residues. CDR3 residues: CASSPSGSSYNEQFF. CDR3 DNA: TGTGCCAGCAGCCCTAGCGGGAGCTCCTACAATGAGCAGTTCTTC. The whole variable domain, filled in from reference TRBV7-6 and TRBJ2-1, reads GAGVSQSPRYKVTKRGQDVALRCDPISGHVSLYWYRQALGQGPEFLTYFNYEAQQDKSGLPNDRFSAERPEGSISTLTIQRTEQRDSAMYRCASSPSGSSYNEQFFGPGTRLTVL.

The chain employs TRBV7-2 and TRBJ2-5; maybe TRBD2 (5 bases). The CDR3 spans 14 residues. Trimming removed 2 bases at V and 7 bases at J, with 14 bases between. Germline values: CDR1 SGHTA, CDR2 FQGNSA. DNA of the CDR3: TGTGCCAGCAGCTTACTCACTAGTCCAGGGACCCAGTACTTC. Its translation: CASSLLTSPGTQYF.

The V and J genes are TRBV19 and TRBJ2-2; TRBD1 aligns across 9 bases. Germline V gives CDR1 LNHDA, CDR2 SQIVND (reference sequence). Losses at the gene ends were 6 bases for V and 6 bases for J; bases not matched to a gene: 8. This CDR3 spans 15 amino acids. The CDR3 nucleotides read TGTGCCAGTAGACCCGGACAGGGGCGGGCCGGGGAGCTGTTTTTT. It translates to CASRPGQGRAGELFF.

This clone was picked up a small number of times. V gene TRBV29-1 combines with J gene TRBJ1-2; 10 bases align to TRBD1. The J segment lost 4 bases and the V segment lost 3 bases, leaving 14 bases of the junction unmatched. Per the germline V gene, CDR1 is SQVTM and CDR2 is ANQGSEA. The CDR3 has 17 residues. DNA of the CDR3: TGCAGCGTTGATGGTGGGACAGGGGTAGCGGTACGCTATGGCTACACCTTC. This sequence encodes CSVDGGTGVAVRYGYTF. Variable domain in full (rest from reference TRBV29-1 and TRBJ1-2): SAVISQKPSRDICQRGTSLTIQCQVDSQVTMMFWYRQQPGQSLTLIATANQGSEATYESGFVIDKFPISRPNLTFSTLTVSNMSPEDSSIYLCSVDGGTGVAVRYGYTFGSGTRLTVV.

The chain carries TRBV27 and TRBJ2-7; unclear D gene. Germline CDR1 and CDR2: MNHEY and SMNVEV (reference sequence). Between the trimmed V and J ends, which lost 6 bases and 0 bases, there was a span of 9 bases. The CDR3 spans 13 residues. CDR3 bases: TGTGCCAGCAGCCGGGTCCCCTCCTACGAGCAGTACTTC. This encodes CASSRVPSYEQYF.

The chain couples TRBV6-5 to TRBJ2-1; TRBD2 might be the D (6 bases). Trimming took off 2 bases at V and 2 bases at J, with 10 bases between the two ends. CDR3 length: 15 residues. Germline V CDR1 and CDR2: MNHEY, SVGAGI. Here the CDR3 reads CASSYAGSPYNEQFF. The CDR3 nucleotides are TGTGCCAGCAGTTACGCGGGGAGTCCCTACAATGAGCAGTTCTTC.